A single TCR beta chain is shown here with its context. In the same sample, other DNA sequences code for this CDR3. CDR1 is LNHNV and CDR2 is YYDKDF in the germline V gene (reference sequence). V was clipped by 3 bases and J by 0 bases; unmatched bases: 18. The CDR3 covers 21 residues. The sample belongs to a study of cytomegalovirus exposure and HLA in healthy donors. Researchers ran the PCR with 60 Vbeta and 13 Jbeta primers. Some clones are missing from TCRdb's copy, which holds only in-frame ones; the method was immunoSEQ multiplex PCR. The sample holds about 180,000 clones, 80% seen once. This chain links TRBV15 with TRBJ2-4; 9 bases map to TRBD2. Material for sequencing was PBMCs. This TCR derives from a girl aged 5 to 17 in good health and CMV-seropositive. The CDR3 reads CATSRVLGGRVVYLAKNIQYF. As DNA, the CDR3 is TGTGCCACCAGCAGGGTACTGGGCGGGAGGGTCGTGTACCTAGCCAAAAACATTCAGTACTTC.